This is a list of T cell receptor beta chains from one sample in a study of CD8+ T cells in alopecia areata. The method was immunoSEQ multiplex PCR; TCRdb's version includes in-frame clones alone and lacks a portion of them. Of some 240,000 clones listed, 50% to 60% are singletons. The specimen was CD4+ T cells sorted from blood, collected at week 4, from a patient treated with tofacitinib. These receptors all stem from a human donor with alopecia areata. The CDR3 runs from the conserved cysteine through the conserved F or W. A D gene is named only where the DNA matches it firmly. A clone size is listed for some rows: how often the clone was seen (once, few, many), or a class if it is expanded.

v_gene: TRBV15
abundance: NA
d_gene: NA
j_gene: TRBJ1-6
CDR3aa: CATSRRDTLNSPLHF

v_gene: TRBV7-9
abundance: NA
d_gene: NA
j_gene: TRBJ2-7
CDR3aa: CASSRAGEPTYEQYF

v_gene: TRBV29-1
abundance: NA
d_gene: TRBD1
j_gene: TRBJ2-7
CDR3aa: CSVETGGNRLEQYF

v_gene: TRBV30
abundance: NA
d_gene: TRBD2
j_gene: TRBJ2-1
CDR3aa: CAWSSGGHSQFF

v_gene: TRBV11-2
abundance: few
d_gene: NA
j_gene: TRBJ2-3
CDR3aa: CASSPARGNTDTQYF

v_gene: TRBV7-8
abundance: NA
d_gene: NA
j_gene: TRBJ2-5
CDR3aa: CASSYQETQYF

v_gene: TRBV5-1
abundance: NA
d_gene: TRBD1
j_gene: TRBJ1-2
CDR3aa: CASSSPGTAYGYTF

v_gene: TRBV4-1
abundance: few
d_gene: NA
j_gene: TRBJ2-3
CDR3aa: CASSQDEEDTQYF

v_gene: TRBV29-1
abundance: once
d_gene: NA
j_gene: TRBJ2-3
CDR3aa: CSVDGQGITDTQYF

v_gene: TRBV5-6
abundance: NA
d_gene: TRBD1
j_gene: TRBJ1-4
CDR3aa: CASSLDRGHEKLFF

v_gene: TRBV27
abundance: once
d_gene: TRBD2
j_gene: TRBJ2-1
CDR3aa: CASQSYQGLSSYNEQFF

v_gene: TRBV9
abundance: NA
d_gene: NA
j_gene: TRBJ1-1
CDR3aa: CASSVKGQGNTEAFF

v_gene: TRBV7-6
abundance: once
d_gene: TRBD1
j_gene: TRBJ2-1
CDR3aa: CASSLLPGQGSYNEQFF

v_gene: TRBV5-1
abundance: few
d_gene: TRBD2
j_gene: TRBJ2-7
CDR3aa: CASSQAGGNYEQYF

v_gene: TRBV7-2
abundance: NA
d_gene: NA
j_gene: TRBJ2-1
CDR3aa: CASASRLGTQFF

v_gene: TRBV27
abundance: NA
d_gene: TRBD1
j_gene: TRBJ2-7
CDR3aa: CASSSLGTGTYEQYF

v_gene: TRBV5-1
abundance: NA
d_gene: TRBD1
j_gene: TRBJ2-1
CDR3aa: CASKGTASYNEQFF

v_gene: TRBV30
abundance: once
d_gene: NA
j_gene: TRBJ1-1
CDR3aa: CAWRETENTEAFF

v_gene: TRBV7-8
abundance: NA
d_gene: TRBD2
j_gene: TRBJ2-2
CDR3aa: CASSLGGGGTGELFF

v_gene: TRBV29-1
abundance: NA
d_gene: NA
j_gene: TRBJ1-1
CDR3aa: CSVVRQDMNTEAFF

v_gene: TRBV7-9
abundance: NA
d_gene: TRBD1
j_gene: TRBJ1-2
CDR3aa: CASSLALGTGASF

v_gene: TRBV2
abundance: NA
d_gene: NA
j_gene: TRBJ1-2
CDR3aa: CASSDTGDGYTF

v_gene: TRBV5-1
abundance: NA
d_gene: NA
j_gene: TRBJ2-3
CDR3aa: CASSSQGPTTDTQYF

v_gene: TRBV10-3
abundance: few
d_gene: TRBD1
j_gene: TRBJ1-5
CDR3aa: CATRGTGRNQPQHF

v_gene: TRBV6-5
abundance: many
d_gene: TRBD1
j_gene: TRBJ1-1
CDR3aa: CASRDRAATEAFF

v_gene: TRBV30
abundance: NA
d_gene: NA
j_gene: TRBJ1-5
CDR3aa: CAWSEGTPPSNQPQHF

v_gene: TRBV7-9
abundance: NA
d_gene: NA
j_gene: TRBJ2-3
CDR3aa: CASSTYAPLTQYF

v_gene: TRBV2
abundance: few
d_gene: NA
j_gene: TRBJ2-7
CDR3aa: CASRRQADEQYF

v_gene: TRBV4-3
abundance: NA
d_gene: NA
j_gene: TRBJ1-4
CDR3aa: CASSQGGTGPNEKLFF

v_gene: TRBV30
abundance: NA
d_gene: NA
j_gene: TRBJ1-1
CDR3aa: CAWSFWGTAEAFF

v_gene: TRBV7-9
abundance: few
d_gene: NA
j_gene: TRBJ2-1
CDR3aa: CASSFYGYEQFF

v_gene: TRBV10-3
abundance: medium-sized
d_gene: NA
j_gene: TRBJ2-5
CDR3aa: CAISEKASQETQYF

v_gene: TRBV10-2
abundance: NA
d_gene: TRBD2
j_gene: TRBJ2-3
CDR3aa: CASGGERDTQYF

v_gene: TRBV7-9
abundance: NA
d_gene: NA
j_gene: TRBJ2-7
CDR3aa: CASSLVDEQYF

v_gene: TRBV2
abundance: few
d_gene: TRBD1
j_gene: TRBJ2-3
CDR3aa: CASSETGKGTDTQYF

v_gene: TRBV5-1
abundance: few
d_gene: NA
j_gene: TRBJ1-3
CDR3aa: CASSEGGSPGNTIYF

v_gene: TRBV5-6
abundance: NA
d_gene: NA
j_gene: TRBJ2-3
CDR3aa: CASTGSTDTQYF

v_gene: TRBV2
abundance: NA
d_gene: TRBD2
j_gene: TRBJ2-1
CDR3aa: CASSLSGGFGEQFF

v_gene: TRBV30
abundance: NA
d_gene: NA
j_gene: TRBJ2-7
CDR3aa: CAWSVKQGLFYEQYF

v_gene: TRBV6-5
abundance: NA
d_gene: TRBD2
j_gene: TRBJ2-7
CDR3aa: CASSPLAGGPEQYF

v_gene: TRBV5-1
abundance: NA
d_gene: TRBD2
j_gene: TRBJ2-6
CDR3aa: CASSKGGTGANVLTF

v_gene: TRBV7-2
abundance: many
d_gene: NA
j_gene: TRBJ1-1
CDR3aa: CASSSAGIRVFF

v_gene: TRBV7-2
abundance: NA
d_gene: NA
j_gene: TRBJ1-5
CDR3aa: CASRGENQPQHF

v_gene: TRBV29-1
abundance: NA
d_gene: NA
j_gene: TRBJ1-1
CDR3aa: CSVAGRMNTEAFF

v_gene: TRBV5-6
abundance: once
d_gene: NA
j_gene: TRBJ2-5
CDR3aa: CASSLIGRSQETQYF

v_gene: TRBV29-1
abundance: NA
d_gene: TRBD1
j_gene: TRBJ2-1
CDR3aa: CSTRQGINEQFF

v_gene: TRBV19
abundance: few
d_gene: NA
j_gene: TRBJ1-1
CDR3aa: CASSAEGWDTEAFF

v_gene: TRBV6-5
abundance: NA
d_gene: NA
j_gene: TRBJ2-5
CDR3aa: CASINGETQYF

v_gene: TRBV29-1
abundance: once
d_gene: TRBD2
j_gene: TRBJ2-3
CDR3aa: CSGTGTSGGTDTQYF

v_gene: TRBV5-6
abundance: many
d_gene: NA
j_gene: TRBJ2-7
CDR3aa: CASSSRDTFYEQYF